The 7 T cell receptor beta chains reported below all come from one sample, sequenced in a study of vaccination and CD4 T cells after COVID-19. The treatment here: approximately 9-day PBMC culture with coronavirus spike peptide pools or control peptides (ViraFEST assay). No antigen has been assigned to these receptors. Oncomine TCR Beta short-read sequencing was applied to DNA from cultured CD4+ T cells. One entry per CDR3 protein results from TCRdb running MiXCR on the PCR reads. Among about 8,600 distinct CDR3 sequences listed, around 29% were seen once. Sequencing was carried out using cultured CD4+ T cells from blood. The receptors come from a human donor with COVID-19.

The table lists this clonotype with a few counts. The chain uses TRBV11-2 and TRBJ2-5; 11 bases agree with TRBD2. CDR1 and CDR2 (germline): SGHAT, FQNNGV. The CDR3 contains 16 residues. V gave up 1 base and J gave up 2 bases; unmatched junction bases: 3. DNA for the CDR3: TGTGCCAGCAGCTTAGGTCTAGCGGGGGGACAAGAGACCCAGTACTTC. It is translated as CASSLGLAGGQETQYF.

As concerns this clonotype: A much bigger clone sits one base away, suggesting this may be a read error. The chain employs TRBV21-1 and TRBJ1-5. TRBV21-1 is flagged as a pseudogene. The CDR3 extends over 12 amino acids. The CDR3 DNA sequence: TGTGCCAGCAGCGACGGATATCAGCCCCAGCATTTT. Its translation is CASSDGYQPQHF.

The CDR3 DNA reads TGTGCCAGCAGTAGGACGAGGGGGGCAAGGGATACGCAGTATTTT. Amino acids: CASSRTRGARDTQYF. This chain connects TRBV11-2 to TRBJ2-3; D tentatively reads TRBD1 or TRBD2 (6 bases each). The CDR3 is 15 amino acids. V was pared by 6 bases and J by 6 bases, with 19 bases between. Germline CDR1 SGHAT, CDR2 FQNNGV.

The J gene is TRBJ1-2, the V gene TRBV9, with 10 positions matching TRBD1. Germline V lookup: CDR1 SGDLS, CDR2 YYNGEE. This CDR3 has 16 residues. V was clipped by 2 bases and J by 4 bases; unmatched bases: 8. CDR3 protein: CASSVTGTGAGYGYTF. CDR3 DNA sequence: TGTGCCAGCAGCGTCACCGGGACAGGGGCTGGCTATGGCTACACCTTC.

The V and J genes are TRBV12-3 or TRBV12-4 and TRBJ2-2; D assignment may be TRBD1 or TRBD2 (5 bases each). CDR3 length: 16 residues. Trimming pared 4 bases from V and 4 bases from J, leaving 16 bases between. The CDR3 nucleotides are TGTGCCAGCAGTTCAAGGACTCCCAGGGTCACCGGGGAGCTGTTTTTT. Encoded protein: CASSSRTPRVTGELFF.

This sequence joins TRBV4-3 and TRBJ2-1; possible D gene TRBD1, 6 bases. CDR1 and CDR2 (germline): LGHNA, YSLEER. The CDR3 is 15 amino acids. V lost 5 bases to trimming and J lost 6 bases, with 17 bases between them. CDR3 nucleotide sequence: TGCGCCAGCAGCGCACTAGGGGGTCCGCGCAATGAGCAGTTCTTC. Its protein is CASSALGGPRNEQFF.

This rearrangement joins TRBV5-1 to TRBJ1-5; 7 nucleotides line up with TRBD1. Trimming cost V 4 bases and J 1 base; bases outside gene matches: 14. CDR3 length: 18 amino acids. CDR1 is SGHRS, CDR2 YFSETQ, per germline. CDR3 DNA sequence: TGCGCCAGCAGCCCCGGGACAGCCGGCTACCCGAGCAATCAGCCCCAGCATTTT. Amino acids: CASSPGTAGYPSNQPQHF.